The rows below give T cell receptor beta chains drawn from one sample of a study of T-cell memory formation after mild COVID-19. Via MiXCR, TCRdb re-called the 5' RACE reads, giving one row per CDR3 protein. The sample carries roughly 560,000 distinct CDR3 sequences, about a fifth recorded once. Sequenced input: PBMCs or a T cell subset sorted from them (not recorded which). The source is an adult woman who had mild COVID-19 (a few samples of this study predate the infection). Cell type and time point are not known. The CDR3 runs from the conserved cysteine through the conserved F or W. Fields, in order: D gene, V gene, J gene, clone size, CDR3 protein, CDR3 DNA. A D gene is named only where the DNA matches it firmly. Size tells how often a clone was seen (once, few, many) or the class of an expanded clone, and some rows leave it out.

d_call: .
v_call: TRBV28
j_call: TRBJ2-7
clone_size: .
cdr3_aa: CASSGSTVGLLYYEQYF
cdr3_nt: TGTGCCAGCAGTGGATCTACCGTGGGGTTACTTTATTACGAGCAGTACTTC

d_call: .
v_call: TRBV5-5
j_call: TRBJ1-4
clone_size: .
cdr3_aa: CASSFIPGEANEKLFF
cdr3_nt: TGTGCCAGCAGCTTCATCCCGGGAGAGGCTAATGAAAAACTGTTTTTT

d_call: .
v_call: TRBV20-1
j_call: TRBJ2-5
clone_size: .
cdr3_aa: CSARVPKETQYF
cdr3_nt: TGCAGTGCTAGAGTGCCAAAAGAGACCCAGTACTTC

d_call: .
v_call: TRBV5-8
j_call: TRBJ1-1
clone_size: few
cdr3_aa: CASSPPGGRAEAFF
cdr3_nt: TGTGCCAGCAGCCCGCCTGGGGGAAGAGCTGAAGCTTTCTTT

d_call: TRBD2
v_call: TRBV6-5
j_call: TRBJ2-7
clone_size: .
cdr3_aa: CASSYTLADSYEQYF
cdr3_nt: TGTGCCAGCAGTTACACCCTAGCGGACTCCTACGAGCAGTACTTC

d_call: .
v_call: TRBV5-1
j_call: TRBJ1-1
clone_size: many
cdr3_aa: CASSHEHTEAFF
cdr3_nt: TGCGCCAGCAGCCACGAACACACTGAAGCTTTCTTT

d_call: .
v_call: TRBV15
j_call: TRBJ2-3
clone_size: few
cdr3_aa: CATSRGRGPGTDTQYF
cdr3_nt: TGTGCCACCAGCAGAGGACGGGGGCCGGGCACAGATACGCAGTATTTT

d_call: .
v_call: TRBV12-5
j_call: TRBJ2-3
clone_size: .
cdr3_aa: CASGPDSSSTDTQYF
cdr3_nt: TGTGCTAGTGGCCCGGACAGCTCTAGCACAGATACGCAGTATTTT

d_call: TRBD1
v_call: TRBV12-3/TRBV12-4
j_call: TRBJ2-7
clone_size: few
cdr3_aa: CASSSGTGSGEQYF
cdr3_nt: TGTGCCAGCAGTTCCGGGACAGGTAGCGGCGAGCAGTACTTC

d_call: TRBD1
v_call: TRBV3-1
j_call: TRBJ2-7
clone_size: few
cdr3_aa: CASSPRGRGNEQYF
cdr3_nt: TGTGCCAGCAGCCCCCGGGGCAGGGGGAACGAGCAGTACTTC

d_call: .
v_call: TRBV3-1
j_call: TRBJ2-7
clone_size: few
cdr3_aa: CASSSGDGTYEQYF
cdr3_nt: TGTGCCAGCAGCTCCGGGGACGGAACCTACGAGCAGTACTTC

d_call: TRBD2
v_call: TRBV20-1
j_call: TRBJ2-2
clone_size: few
cdr3_aa: CSARARGSGELFF
cdr3_nt: TGCAGTGCTAGAGCCCGCGGGAGCGGGGAGCTGTTTTTT

d_call: TRBD2
v_call: TRBV4-2
j_call: TRBJ2-3
clone_size: .
cdr3_aa: CASSQEPQTSGSTDTQYF
cdr3_nt: TGTGCCAGCAGCCAAGAACCCCAAACTAGCGGGAGCACAGATACGCAGTATTTT

d_call: TRBD2
v_call: TRBV7-2
j_call: TRBJ2-7
clone_size: .
cdr3_aa: CASSLAVSGRSYTYEQYF
cdr3_nt: TGTGCCAGCAGCTTAGCTGTTAGCGGGAGGAGTTATACCTACGAGCAGTACTTC

d_call: TRBD2
v_call: TRBV29-1
j_call: TRBJ2-1
clone_size: .
cdr3_aa: CSVEKGTSTNEQFF
cdr3_nt: TGCAGCGTTGAAAAGGGGACTAGCACCAATGAGCAGTTCTTC

d_call: TRBD2
v_call: TRBV18
j_call: TRBJ2-5
clone_size: .
cdr3_aa: CASSPGLAGDLLKETQYF
cdr3_nt: TGTGCCAGCTCACCGGGACTAGCGGGAGATCTCCTGAAGGAGACCCAGTACTTC

d_call: .
v_call: TRBV12-3/TRBV12-4
j_call: TRBJ1-2
clone_size: many
cdr3_aa: CASNIGGIGYTF
cdr3_nt: TGTGCCAGCAATATCGGGGGGATCGGCTACACCTTC

d_call: .
v_call: TRBV24-1
j_call: TRBJ1-3
clone_size: .
cdr3_aa: CAVGGRTGNTIYF
cdr3_nt: TGTGCCGTCGGGGGAAGGACTGGAAACACCATATATTTT

d_call: TRBD1
v_call: TRBV9
j_call: TRBJ2-7
clone_size: few
cdr3_aa: CASSLLDRAYEQYF
cdr3_nt: TGTGCCAGCAGCCTCCTGGACAGGGCCTACGAGCAGTACTTC

d_call: .
v_call: TRBV5-1
j_call: TRBJ2-7
clone_size: many
cdr3_aa: CASSFFQGVYEQYF
cdr3_nt: TGCGCCAGCAGCTTTTTTCAGGGAGTCTACGAGCAGTACTTC

d_call: .
v_call: TRBV5-1
j_call: TRBJ2-7
clone_size: .
cdr3_aa: CASKANQNSYEQYF
cdr3_nt: TGCGCCAGCAAGGCTAATCAAAACTCCTACGAGCAGTACTTC

d_call: .
v_call: TRBV7-3
j_call: TRBJ2-3
clone_size: .
cdr3_aa: CASSLKDGRSTDTQYF
cdr3_nt: TGTGCCAGCAGCTTAAAGGACGGACGGAGCACAGATACGCAGTATTTT

d_call: TRBD1
v_call: TRBV30
j_call: TRBJ1-1
clone_size: .
cdr3_aa: CAWRGPTGVTEAFF
cdr3_nt: TGTGCCTGGAGGGGGCCAACAGGGGTTACTGAAGCTTTCTTT

d_call: .
v_call: TRBV9
j_call: TRBJ2-7
clone_size: .
cdr3_aa: CASSVEDSEQYF
cdr3_nt: TGTGCCAGCAGCGTAGAAGATAGCGAGCAGTACTTC

d_call: TRBD1
v_call: TRBV27
j_call: TRBJ1-2
clone_size: .
cdr3_aa: CASSLTGELGYGYTF
cdr3_nt: TGTGCCAGCAGTTTGACAGGGGAGTTAGGCTATGGCTACACCTTC

d_call: .
v_call: TRBV4-1
j_call: TRBJ2-2
clone_size: .
cdr3_aa: CASSQAPPQNTGELFF
cdr3_nt: TGCGCCAGCAGCCAAGCCCCTCCTCAGAACACCGGGGAGCTGTTTTTT

d_call: .
v_call: TRBV5-1
j_call: TRBJ1-2
clone_size: .
cdr3_aa: CASSSGLGDRGYTF
cdr3_nt: TGCGCCAGCAGCTCGGGACTGGGGGATAGAGGCTACACCTTC

d_call: .
v_call: TRBV7-8
j_call: TRBJ2-5
clone_size: many
cdr3_aa: CASSLVPEQETQYF
cdr3_nt: TGTGCCAGCAGCTTAGTTCCAGAACAAGAGACCCAGTACTTC

d_call: .
v_call: TRBV12-5
j_call: TRBJ2-1
clone_size: .
cdr3_aa: CASGLWPAPEQFF
cdr3_nt: TGTGCTAGTGGTTTGTGGCCGGCCCCTGAGCAGTTCTTC

d_call: .
v_call: TRBV20-1
j_call: TRBJ1-2
clone_size: .
cdr3_aa: CSAIYVNYGYTF
cdr3_nt: TGCAGTGCTATTTATGTGAACTATGGCTACACCTTC

d_call: .
v_call: TRBV29-1
j_call: TRBJ2-5
clone_size: few
cdr3_aa: CSARDRSYQETQYF
cdr3_nt: TGCAGCGCCCGGGACCGATCGTACCAAGAGACCCAGTACTTC

d_call: TRBD1
v_call: TRBV7-9
j_call: TRBJ2-2
clone_size: few
cdr3_aa: CASSVTPLRQGGTGELFF
cdr3_nt: TGTGCCAGCAGCGTCACGCCCCTGAGACAGGGTGGCACCGGGGAGCTGTTTTTT

d_call: .
v_call: TRBV7-2
j_call: TRBJ2-2
clone_size: few
cdr3_aa: CASSLKSFPGSDTGELFF
cdr3_nt: TGTGCCAGCAGCTTAAAGAGTTTTCCGGGATCGGACACCGGGGAGCTGTTTTTT

d_call: TRBD1
v_call: TRBV7-9
j_call: TRBJ1-5
clone_size: .
cdr3_aa: CASSPPGTGGNQPQHF
cdr3_nt: TGTGCCAGCAGCCCCCCTGGGACAGGGGGCAATCAGCCCCAGCATTTT

d_call: .
v_call: TRBV24-1
j_call: TRBJ1-2
clone_size: .
cdr3_aa: CATSDLHRVQAEDGYTF
cdr3_nt: TGTGCCACCAGTGATTTGCATAGAGTCCAGGCGGAAGATGGCTACACCTTC

d_call: .
v_call: TRBV30
j_call: TRBJ2-3
clone_size: .
cdr3_aa: CAWNTDTQYF
cdr3_nt: TGTGCCTGGAATACGGATACGCAGTATTTT

d_call: TRBD2
v_call: TRBV5-6
j_call: TRBJ2-7
clone_size: few
cdr3_aa: CASNPLREASYEQYF
cdr3_nt: TGTGCCAGCAACCCTCTGCGGGAGGCCTCCTACGAGCAGTACTTC

d_call: TRBD2
v_call: TRBV4-2
j_call: TRBJ2-1
clone_size: few
cdr3_aa: CASSQVSMLAGDNEQFF
cdr3_nt: TGTGCCAGCAGCCAAGTTTCTATGCTAGCGGGGGACAATGAGCAGTTCTTC

d_call: .
v_call: TRBV11-2
j_call: TRBJ1-6
clone_size: few
cdr3_aa: CASSLAGRGRGSSYNSPLHF
cdr3_nt: TGTGCCAGCAGCTTAGCGGGAAGGGGCCGAGGAAGCTCCTATAATTCACCCCTCCACTTT

d_call: TRBD2
v_call: TRBV20-1
j_call: TRBJ2-7
clone_size: few
cdr3_aa: CSADTYRGLAGVGWYEQYF
cdr3_nt: TGCAGTGCTGACACATACCGGGGACTAGCGGGAGTTGGGTGGTACGAGCAGTACTTC

d_call: .
v_call: TRBV5-6
j_call: TRBJ2-1
clone_size: .
cdr3_aa: CASSPTLRKLTYNEQFF
cdr3_nt: TGTGCCAGCAGCCCCACGCTGAGAAAATTAACCTACAATGAGCAGTTCTTC

d_call: .
v_call: TRBV24-1
j_call: TRBJ2-1
clone_size: .
cdr3_aa: CATSDSDRNEQFF
cdr3_nt: TGTGCCACCAGTGATTCTGACAGGAATGAGCAGTTCTTC

d_call: TRBD2
v_call: TRBV6-5
j_call: TRBJ2-1
clone_size: few
cdr3_aa: CASSPSGSPYNEQFF
cdr3_nt: TGTGCCAGCAGTCCTAGCGGGAGCCCCTACAATGAGCAGTTCTTC

d_call: TRBD1
v_call: TRBV10-3
j_call: TRBJ1-5
clone_size: few
cdr3_aa: CAISEGEGANQPQHF
cdr3_nt: TGTGCCATCAGTGAAGGTGAGGGGGCAAATCAGCCCCAGCATTTT

d_call: .
v_call: TRBV5-5
j_call: TRBJ1-1
clone_size: .
cdr3_aa: CASSLYAGAGNTEAFF
cdr3_nt: TGTGCCAGCAGCTTGTATGCCGGGGCAGGAAACACTGAAGCTTTCTTT

d_call: .
v_call: TRBV7-6
j_call: TRBJ2-1
clone_size: .
cdr3_aa: CASSQVSSPGTEQFF
cdr3_nt: TGTGCCAGCAGCCAAGTGAGCTCACCGGGCACTGAGCAGTTCTTC

d_call: .
v_call: TRBV9
j_call: TRBJ2-3
clone_size: .
cdr3_aa: CASSVGWGSTDTQYF
cdr3_nt: TGTGCCAGCAGCGTAGGGTGGGGTAGCACAGATACGCAGTATTTT

d_call: .
v_call: TRBV11-3
j_call: TRBJ2-2
clone_size: few
cdr3_aa: CASSAGLGNQNTGELFF
cdr3_nt: TGTGCCAGCAGCGCGGGCCTGGGGAATCAGAACACCGGGGAGCTGTTTTTT

d_call: TRBD2
v_call: TRBV27
j_call: TRBJ2-1
clone_size: few
cdr3_aa: CASSQVSGDYNEQFF
cdr3_nt: TGTGCCAGCAGTCAGGTTAGCGGGGACTACAATGAGCAGTTCTTC

d_call: .
v_call: TRBV30
j_call: TRBJ1-5
clone_size: .
cdr3_aa: CAWSWDLGNQPQHF
cdr3_nt: TGTGCCTGGAGCTGGGATTTGGGTAATCAGCCCCAGCATTTT

d_call: TRBD1
v_call: TRBV7-8
j_call: TRBJ1-2
clone_size: .
cdr3_aa: CASSPIQGAGYTF
cdr3_nt: TGTGCCAGCAGCCCGATACAGGGGGCCGGCTACACCTTC

d_call: TRBD1
v_call: TRBV7-8
j_call: TRBJ2-7
clone_size: .
cdr3_aa: CASSLGGGVLNEQYF
cdr3_nt: TGTGCCAGCAGCTTAGGAGGGGGCGTGCTGAACGAGCAGTACTTC

d_call: TRBD2
v_call: TRBV6-5
j_call: TRBJ2-5
clone_size: .
cdr3_aa: CASSKTSGETQYF
cdr3_nt: TGTGCCAGCAGTAAGACTAGCGGGGAGACCCAGTACTTC

d_call: .
v_call: TRBV25-1
j_call: TRBJ1-2
clone_size: .
cdr3_aa: CASHGSPYGYTF
cdr3_nt: TGTGCCAGCCACGGAAGCCCCTATGGCTACACCTTC